This is a list of T cell receptor beta chains from one sample in a study of CD8+CD57+ T cells in acquired aplastic anemia. MiXCR, applied by TCRdb to the reads, yields one record per CDR3 protein. Seen here are about 260,000 distinct CDR3 sequences, roughly 82% observed once, and the top ten hold 40% to 50%. Specimen: sorted CD4+, CD8+, or CD8+CD57+ T cells (not recorded which) from PBMCs. Receptors were obtained from a human donor with aplastic anemia. Each CDR3 is given without its conserved first and last residue. The order of the fields is CDR3 protein, V gene, J gene.

CDR3: SVDGRNYGYT
V: TRBV29-1
J: TRBJ1-2

CDR3: ASGFGRKEQLY
V: TRBV7-6
J: TRBJ2-3

CDR3: ASSLANRSGDTQ
V: TRBV7-2
J: TRBJ1-5

CDR3: ASSFANTGQGYEQY
V: TRBV5-1
J: TRBJ2-7

CDR3: ASSLGGRGHNPPLH
V: TRBV7-8
J: TRBJ1-6

CDR3: ATSRERQGAGKPQH
V: TRBV15
J: TRBJ1-5

CDR3: ASSFGQLNTEAF
V: TRBV2
J: TRBJ1-1

CDR3: ATSGGGLAGDND
V: TRBV9
J: TRBJ2-7

CDR3: ASSEDRGNSQY
V: TRBV5-1
J: TRBJ2-3

CDR3: ASSLTELSFSEKF
V: TRBV7-2
J: TRBJ2-1

CDR3: ASSSDGRGATEAF
V: TRBV7-8
J: TRBJ1-1

CDR3: ASSLEGAGFSEAY
V: TRBV7-9
J: TRBJ2-7

CDR3: AGSLVRGTLF
V: TRBV7-9
J: TRBJ2-2

CDR3: ASSQGCSVEEF
V: TRBV7-9
J: TRBJ1-1

CDR3: ASSPAPGQRHEHQY
V: TRBV7-9
J: TRBJ2-5

CDR3: ASGDGGACTQYF
V: TRBV2
J: TRBJ1-1

CDR3: ASSLEEGRDEKTF
V: TRBV7-9
J: TRBJ1-4

CDR3: ASSLGGGPQTHY
V: TRBV7-3
J: TRBJ2-3

CDR3: ASTVRGQEEAF
V: TRBV19
J: TRBJ1-1

CDR3: ASSLGQGRTDGHT
V: TRBV9
J: TRBJ1-2

CDR3: ASSITSAGVLETQY
V: TRBV5-4
J: TRBJ2-5

CDR3: ASSFDPTGNTQSF
V: TRBV7-6
J: TRBJ1-1

CDR3: ASSLDGPRGLYNEQF
V: TRBV7-9
J: TRBJ2-1

CDR3: SVEDRTGWYQETQY
V: TRBV29-1
J: TRBJ2-5

CDR3: ASSLGGGGSPLH
V: TRBV7-9
J: TRBJ1-6

CDR3: ASRAEAEYGYT
V: TRBV7-3
J: TRBJ1-2

CDR3: ASSSNRDGADISY
V: TRBV7-8
J: TRBJ2-5

CDR3: ATSRGSEQESLY
V: TRBV15
J: TRBJ2-1

CDR3: ASSSGYAGGEF
V: TRBV7-3
J: TRBJ2-1

CDR3: ASKRGVSYNEQF
V: TRBV6-5
J: TRBJ2-1

CDR3: ASSMASGDSNEQF
V: TRBV10-3
J: TRBJ2-1

CDR3: SALRGSNTEAF
V: TRBV20-1
J: TRBJ1-1

CDR3: ASTPVRCGGSDEQF
V: TRBV5-4
J: TRBJ2-1